Included here is one TCR beta chain sequence, with context. Profiling relied on immunoSEQ multiplex PCR, and the TCRdb table lists in-frame clones only, not all of them. In the table there are around 24,000 clones, 86% of which are singletons. This record belongs to a study of T cell changes during pregnancy in multiple sclerosis. Source: CD8+ T cells from peripheral blood mononuclear cells, taken in the first trimester of pregnancy. This sequence originates from a female donor in good health, enrolled as a control in a pregnancy study.

Here the CDR3 DNA reads TGCGCCAGCAGCCAAGCTCAGGGGCTTCCTGAAGCTTTCTTT. Encoded protein: CASSQAQGLPEAFF. The chain combines TRBV4-1 with TRBJ1-1, with D possibly matching TRBD1 (6 bases). This CDR3 has 14 amino acids. V lost 1 base, J lost 6 bases, and 12 bases lay in between. Germline V CDR1 and CDR2: MGHRA, YSYEKL.